Listed below are T cell receptor beta chains from one sample, sequenced in a study of blood T cell repertoires in COVID-19. Clones were read by immunoSEQ multiplex PCR, and TCRdb kept only the in-frame ones, dropping some. The top ten hold 4.1% of the sample, which has approximately 250,000 clones, about 90% seen once. Sequenced input: PBMCs or T cells enriched from blood (not recorded which). The receptors derive from a woman in her 30s with acute COVID-19. Both conserved end residues are part of each CDR3. D genes are given only for firm matches. A row's size may be missing; if present it is once, few, many or a size class.

clone_size: once
v_call: TRBV4-1
j_call: TRBJ1-1
d_call: TRBD1
cdr3_aa: CASSQAGTVNTEAFF
cdr3_nt: TGCGCCAGCAGCCAAGCCGGGACAGTGAACACTGAAGCTTTCTTT

clone_size: .
v_call: TRBV15
j_call: TRBJ1-2
d_call: .
cdr3_aa: CATSRGVTGKVNYGYTF
cdr3_nt: TGTGCCACCAGCAGAGGAGTTACAGGGAAAGTTAACTATGGCTACACCTTC

clone_size: .
v_call: TRBV24-1
j_call: TRBJ2-7
d_call: TRBD1
cdr3_aa: CATADRAASYEQYF
cdr3_nt: TGTGCCACGGCCGACAGGGCCGCCTCCTACGAGCAGTACTTC

clone_size: .
v_call: TRBV6-1
j_call: TRBJ2-2
d_call: .
cdr3_aa: CASSRKGEGTGELFF
cdr3_nt: TGTGCCAGCAGCCGTAAAGGGGAAGGCACCGGGGAGCTGTTTTTT

clone_size: .
v_call: TRBV27
j_call: TRBJ2-7
d_call: TRBD2
cdr3_aa: CASSLVGGPDEQYF
cdr3_nt: TGTGCCAGCAGTTTGGTGGGAGGGCCGGACGAGCAGTACTTC

clone_size: once
v_call: TRBV3-1/TRBV3-2
j_call: TRBJ2-1
d_call: .
cdr3_aa: CASSQVLVPNEQFF
cdr3_nt: TGTGCCAGCAGCCAGGTACTAGTCCCCAATGAGCAGTTCTTC

clone_size: .
v_call: TRBV2
j_call: TRBJ1-3
d_call: .
cdr3_aa: CARFLSSGNTIYF
cdr3_nt: TGTGCCCGCTTCCTGAGCTCTGGAAACACCATATATTTT

clone_size: .
v_call: TRBV2
j_call: TRBJ1-5
d_call: TRBD1
cdr3_aa: CASRGTGGAWQPQHF
cdr3_nt: TGTGCCAGCAGGGGAACAGGGGGCGCCTGGCAGCCCCAGCATTTT

clone_size: few
v_call: TRBV7-8
j_call: TRBJ1-4
d_call: .
cdr3_aa: CASSLVSREKLFF
cdr3_nt: TGTGCCAGCAGCTTAGTTTCGCGTGAAAAACTGTTTTTT

clone_size: .
v_call: TRBV7-2
j_call: TRBJ2-7
d_call: TRBD1
cdr3_aa: CASSLAGTVSYEQYF
cdr3_nt: TGTGCCAGCAGCTTAGCCGGGACAGTCTCCTACGAGCAGTACTTC

clone_size: .
v_call: TRBV9
j_call: TRBJ2-2
d_call: .
cdr3_aa: CASSVVSNTGELFF
cdr3_nt: TGTGCCAGCAGCGTAGTATCGAACACCGGGGAGCTGTTTTTT

clone_size: many
v_call: TRBV2
j_call: TRBJ2-1
d_call: TRBD2
cdr3_aa: CASRPPGTSGTEQFF
cdr3_nt: TGTGCCAGCAGACCACCCGGGACTAGCGGGACTGAGCAGTTCTTC

clone_size: .
v_call: TRBV11-2
j_call: TRBJ2-1
d_call: TRBD1
cdr3_aa: CASSLRQGTEQFF
cdr3_nt: TGTGCCAGCAGCTTACGACAGGGTACTGAGCAGTTCTTC

clone_size: once
v_call: TRBV7-9
j_call: TRBJ2-1
d_call: TRBD2
cdr3_aa: CASSPGLAEGNEQFF
cdr3_nt: TGTGCCAGCAGCCCAGGACTAGCGGAGGGAAATGAGCAGTTCTTC

clone_size: .
v_call: TRBV28
j_call: TRBJ1-4
d_call: .
cdr3_aa: CASGSGATNEKLFF
cdr3_nt: TGTGCCAGCGGATCAGGGGCAACTAATGAAAAACTGTTTTTT

clone_size: .
v_call: TRBV7-3
j_call: TRBJ2-7
d_call: TRBD2
cdr3_aa: CASSLAQGPYEQYF
cdr3_nt: TGTGCCAGCTCACTAGCGCAGGGCCCCTACGAGCAGTACTTC

clone_size: .
v_call: TRBV4-1
j_call: TRBJ1-4
d_call: .
cdr3_aa: CASSKVRVFLSFEKLFF
cdr3_nt: TGCGCCAGCAGCAAAGTCAGGGTGTTTCTTAGTTTTGAAAAACTGTTTTTT

clone_size: .
v_call: TRBV11-1
j_call: TRBJ2-7
d_call: TRBD2
cdr3_aa: CASTLSGSSYEQYF
cdr3_nt: TGTGCCAGCACCCTTAGCGGGTCCTCCTACGAGCAGTACTTC

clone_size: .
v_call: TRBV7-3
j_call: TRBJ2-2
d_call: TRBD2
cdr3_aa: CASSLAGANTGELFF
cdr3_nt: TGTGCCAGCAGCTTAGCGGGGGCGAACACCGGGGAGCTGTTTTTT

clone_size: .
v_call: TRBV27
j_call: TRBJ2-5
d_call: TRBD2
cdr3_aa: CASRVLAAETQYF
cdr3_nt: TGTGCCAGCAGGGTACTAGCGGCAGAGACCCAGTACTTC

clone_size: .
v_call: TRBV4-2
j_call: TRBJ2-7
d_call: TRBD1
cdr3_aa: CASSPNQGDSYEQYF
cdr3_nt: TGTGCCAGCAGCCCCAACCAGGGGGATTCCTACGAGCAGTACTTC

clone_size: .
v_call: TRBV3-1/TRBV3-2
j_call: TRBJ1-6
d_call: TRBD1
cdr3_aa: CASSSGQGRNSPLHF
cdr3_nt: TGTGCCAGCAGTTCGGGACAGGGGCGTAATTCACCCCTCCACTTT

clone_size: .
v_call: TRBV5-1
j_call: TRBJ2-7
d_call: TRBD1
cdr3_aa: CASSSAPGTEVYEQYF
cdr3_nt: TGCGCCAGCAGCTCAGCTCCCGGGACAGAAGTCTACGAGCAGTACTTC

clone_size: .
v_call: TRBV7-9
j_call: TRBJ2-7
d_call: .
cdr3_aa: CASSPDTFNEQYF
cdr3_nt: TGTGCCAGCAGCCCGGACACTTTTAACGAGCAGTACTTC